Described below is a single T cell receptor beta chain sequence and its context. Profiled with immunoSEQ multiplex PCR; TCRdb holds only in-frame clones, not every one. This sample carries some 65,000 clones, 85% of them seen once, and the ten largest clones take approximately 3.8%. This record belongs to a study of OX40 agonist ivuxolimab in advanced cancers. Study information: With a range of roughly 20 to 79, age averaged 60 years, and 65% to 90% were male. Checkpoint inhibitors had been given previously to roughly 36% of patients.

The CDR3 has 15 residues. Germline assignment: CDR1 SGHRS and CDR2 YFSETQ. V lost 4 bases to trimming and J lost 0 bases; unmatched junction nucleotides: 4. Source: CD4+ or CD8+ T cells sorted from blood, taken in a trial of the OX40 agonist ivuxolimab. This chain joins TRBV5-1 and TRBJ2-1, with TRBD2 matching over 7 bases. This receptor was taken from an adult with an advanced solid tumor such as melanoma, head and neck, liver or kidney cancer. In nucleotides, the CDR3 is TGCGCCAGCAGCCCCGGGGGGAGCTCCTACAATGAGCAGTTCTTC. It specifies CASSPGGSSYNEQFF.